One sample yielded the 14 T cell receptor beta chains listed below, sequenced in a study of blood T cell repertoires in COVID-19. Measured with immunoSEQ multiplex PCR; TCRdb has only the in-frame clones, and not every one. The table includes 88,000 or so clones, 70% to 80% detected once. The specimen was peripheral blood. These receptors all come from a human donor in a cohort sampled during active COVID-19.

This chain joins TRBV18 and TRBJ2-7; 10 positions agree with TRBD2. The CDR3 is made up of 13 amino acids. Per the germline V gene, CDR1 is KGHSH and CDR2 is LQKENI. The trim removed 2 bases at V and 12 bases at J, leaving 7 bases unmatched. CDR3 bases: TGTGCCAGCTCACCAACCGGGACTAGCGAACGGTACTTC. This gives the protein CASSPTGTSERYF.

V usage is TRBV5-1 and J usage is TRBJ2-3; 14 positions match TRBD2. V lost 3 bases, J lost 4 bases, and 4 bases stayed unmatched. The CDR3 is 16 residues long. Germline-derived CDR1 and CDR2 are SGHRS and YFSETQ. The CDR3 region is CASSYGTSGSPDTQYF. DNA for the CDR3: TGCGCCAGCAGCTACGGGACTAGCGGGAGCCCAGATACGCAGTATTTT.

The chain joins TRBV7-9 to TRBJ2-3; 7 nucleotides agree with TRBD2. J was trimmed by 0 bases and V by 0 bases; bases with no gene match: 6. Germline lookup yields CDR1 SEHNR and CDR2 FQNEAQ (reference sequence). The CDR3 runs to 17 residues. In DNA, the CDR3 is TGTGCCAGCAGCTTAGCGGGTGGACTAGTGAGCACAGATACGCAGTATTTT. It yields the protein CASSLAGGLVSTDTQYF.

The chain is built from TRBV6-2 or TRBV6-3 and TRBJ1-5; the D gene is possibly TRBD1 (5 bases). The V and J ends lost 0 bases and 4 bases respectively, with 22 bases between them. CDR3 length: 19 residues. Germline V gene lookup returns CDR1 MNHEY and CDR2 SVGEGT. CDR3: CASSYSGTDSRAENQPQHF. The DNA for the CDR3 is TGTGCCAGCAGTTACTCGGGGACTGACAGTCGGGCGGAAAATCAGCCCCAGCATTTT.

This clone was seen a few times. The chain uses TRBV7-9 and TRBJ1-1, with a weak D call TRBD1 (5 bases). With 5 bases removed from V and 3 bases from J, the gap between germline ends came to 19 bases. The germline gives CDR1 SEHNR, CDR2 FQNEAQ (reference sequence). This CDR3 spans 16 amino acids. The CDR3 is CASSRGPTTGDTEAFF. Written as DNA, the CDR3 is TGTGCCAGCAGCCGAGGACCAACGACGGGGGACACTGAAGCTTTCTTT. Complete variable domain (other parts from reference TRBV7-9 and TRBJ1-1): DTGVSQNPRHKITKRGQNVTFRCDPISEHNRLYWYRQTLGQGPEFLTYFQNEAQLEKSRLLSDRFSAERPKGSFSTLEIQRTEQGDSAMYLCASSRGPTTGDTEAFFGQGTRLTVV.

This rearrangement joins TRBV2 to TRBJ1-5; D not certain. Trimming took off 4 bases at V and 2 bases at J, with 9 bases between the two ends. The V gene's germline CDR1 is SNHLY and CDR2 FYNNEI. The CDR3 sequence is 14 residues long. The CDR3 DNA follows: TGTGCCAGCAGTGTTAGAAGCGGCAATCAGCCCCAGCATTTT. Its protein product is CASSVRSGNQPQHF.

The CDR3 DNA follows: TGTGCCAGCAGCCAAGAAATTGGCGGAGAAGGCTACACCTTC. Its protein is CASSQEIGGEGYTF. The chain joins TRBV3-1 (or the pseudogene TRBV3-2) to TRBJ1-2; no clear D. The V gene's germline CDR1 is LGHDT and CDR2 YNNKEL (reference sequence). The CDR3 runs 14 residues. V lost 0 bases and J lost 8, with 13 bases in between.

The chain uses TRBV15 and TRBJ2-1, with D perhaps matching TRBD2 (5 bases). Germline V gene sequence: CDR1 LNHNV, CDR2 YYDKDF (reference sequence). CDR3 length: 15 amino acids. V gave up 0 bases and J gave up 8 bases, with 14 bases separating them. The DNA for the CDR3 is TGTGCCACCAGCAGAGACCTCCCCCGGGGTGATGAGCAGTTCTTC. Its translation is CATSRDLPRGDEQFF.

The V and J genes are TRBV4-1 and TRBJ2-3, with 13 bases lining up with TRBD2. The length of the CDR3 is 16 residues. Germline lookup yields CDR1 MGHRA and CDR2 YSYEKL. V was clipped by 1 base and J by 6 bases; unmatched bases: 4. The CDR3 nucleotides are TGCGCCAGCAGCCAAGCGGGACTAGCGGGGTCCGATACGCAGTATTTT. It codes for CASSQAGLAGSDTQYF.

The chain uses TRBV9 and TRBJ2-2; D unclear. The CDR3 is 12 amino acids. CDR1 and CDR2 from the germline V gene are SGDLS and YYNGEE. The V and J ends lost 2 bases and 4 bases respectively, with 3 bases between them. DNA for the CDR3: TGTGCCAGCAGCGTTAGCACCGGGGAGCTGTTTTTT. It yields the protein CASSVSTGELFF.

This clone occurred a few times. V usage is TRBV5-1 and J usage is TRBJ1-1; D not certain. The CDR3 extends over 17 amino acids. Germline-derived CDR1 and CDR2 are SGHRS and YFSETQ. V was clipped by 0 bases and J by 5 bases, with 20 bases between them. The CDR3, as DNA: TGCGCCAGCAGCTTGGTAGGTTTTGGTCCCAGCGGGACTGAAGCTTTCTTT. Protein: CASSLVGFGPSGTEAFF.

The chain joins TRBV2 to TRBJ1-2; D might be TRBD1 (6 bases). Germline CDR1 SNHLY, CDR2 FYNNEI. V was trimmed by 8 bases and J by 0 bases, leaving 16 bases between them. The CDR3 totals 15 residues. For the CDR3, the DNA is TGTGCCAGCCGCCCCGGGGGGCAGACTAACTATGGCTACACCTTC. Translating it yields CASRPGGQTNYGYTF.

About this clone itself: The sample has other DNA sequences that encode this CDR3 too. The J gene is TRBJ1-5, the V gene TRBV5-1; possibly TRBD1 for D (5 bases). Germline V gene data show CDR1 as SGHRS and CDR2 as YFSETQ. The CDR3 consists of 14 residues. V gave up 0 bases and J gave up 3 bases, with 7 bases separating them. CDR3: CASSLGGVNQPQHF. The CDR3 DNA reads as TGCGCCAGCAGCTTGGGGGGGGTCAATCAGCCCCAGCATTTT.

The rearrangement links TRBV14 to TRBJ2-7, with D maybe TRBD2 (5 bases). The CDR3 has 16 amino acids. The ends were cut back, 0 bases at V and 0 bases at J, with 12 bases in the middle. From germline, CDR1 is SGHDN and CDR2 FVKESK. The CDR3 bases are TGTGCCAGCAGCCAAGATTGGCGGGTAGGCTCCTACGAGCAGTACTTC. Translated: CASSQDWRVGSYEQYF.